Here is one T cell receptor beta chain with its context. This sample stems from a study of blood T cell repertoires in COVID-19. Study details: Researchers got acute and convalescent COVID-19 samples from the United States, Italy and Spain. Sample material is recorded as cDNA or gDNA derived from T cells, B-cell-depleted T cells, or PBMCs.

CDR1 and CDR2 from the germline V gene are LNHDA and SQIVND (reference sequence). V shed 6 bases, J shed 9 bases, and the junction held 9 bases outside the gene matches. This CDR3 has 14 amino acids. In the original processing: It was from reference gene primer amplification that nucleated cell counts were estimated. TCRdb's copy holds only in-frame clones and misses some; the assay was immunoSEQ multiplex PCR. Clone size and V and J calls were adopted from that table, with D and trimming inferred from the DNA. The sample lists about 110,000 clones, roughly 79% occurring once. The receptor comes from a woman in her seventies with acute or convalescent COVID-19. This chain links TRBV19 with TRBJ2-1; TRBD2 matches 9 bases. The specimen sequenced was peripheral blood. CDR3 in amino acids: CASRGREGRGEQFF. The DNA for the CDR3 is TGTGCCAGTAGGGGGCGGGAGGGCCGAGGTGAGCAGTTCTTC.